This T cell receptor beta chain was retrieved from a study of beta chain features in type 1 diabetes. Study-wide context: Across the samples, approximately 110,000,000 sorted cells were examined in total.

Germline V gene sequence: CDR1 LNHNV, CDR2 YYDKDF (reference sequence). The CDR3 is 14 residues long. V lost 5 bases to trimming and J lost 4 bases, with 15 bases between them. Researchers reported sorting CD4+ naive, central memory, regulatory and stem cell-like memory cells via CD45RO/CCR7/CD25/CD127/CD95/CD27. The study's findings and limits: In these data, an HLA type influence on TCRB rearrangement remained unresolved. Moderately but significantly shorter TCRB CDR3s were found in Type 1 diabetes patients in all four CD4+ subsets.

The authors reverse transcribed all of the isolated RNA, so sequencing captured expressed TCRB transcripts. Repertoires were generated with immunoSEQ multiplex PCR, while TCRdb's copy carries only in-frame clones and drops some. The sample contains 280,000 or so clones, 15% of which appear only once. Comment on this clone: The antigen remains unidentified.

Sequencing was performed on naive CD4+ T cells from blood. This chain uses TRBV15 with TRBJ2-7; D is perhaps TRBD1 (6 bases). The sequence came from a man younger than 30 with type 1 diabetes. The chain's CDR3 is CATSYSRGLYEQYF. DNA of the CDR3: TGTGCCACCAGCTATAGCAGGGGTTTGTACGAGCAGTACTTC.